These T cell receptor beta chains were read from a single sample in a study of blood T cell repertoires in COVID-19. This table comes from immunoSEQ multiplex PCR, and its TCRdb copy is limited to in-frame clones, with some not included. The data contain about 140,000 clones, approximately 90% of them seen just once; the ten biggest clones take up 2.5% to 3%. Sequenced material: peripheral blood. These receptors were taken from a man between 60 and 70 years old with active or convalescent COVID-19. Each CDR3 is given with its conserved first and last residue. The order of the fields is D gene, clone size, V gene, J gene, CDR3 DNA, CDR3 protein. D genes are given only for firm matches. Only some rows state a clone size, as once, few, many or a class for expanded clones.

D gene: -; clone size: -; V gene: TRBV19; J gene: TRBJ2-1; CDR3 DNA: TGTGCCAGTAGTATGGTGGAGAGAGAAAATGAGCAGTTCTTC; CDR3 protein: CASSMVERENEQFF
D gene: -; clone size: -; V gene: TRBV24-1; J gene: TRBJ2-1; CDR3 DNA: TGTGCCACCAGTAGTCTCCCTACAGGAAGCTCCTACAATGAGCAGTTCTTC; CDR3 protein: CATSSLPTGSSYNEQFF
D gene: -; clone size: -; V gene: TRBV6-2/TRBV6-3; J gene: TRBJ2-2; CDR3 DNA: TGTGCCAGCAGTCGACAGGCCGGCACCGGGGAGCTGTTTTTT; CDR3 protein: CASSRQAGTGELFF
D gene: TRBD2; clone size: -; V gene: TRBV7-2; J gene: TRBJ2-5; CDR3 DNA: TGTGCCAGCAGCAGGGCCCTAGCGGGTCAAGAGACCCAGTACTTC; CDR3 protein: CASSRALAGQETQYF
D gene: TRBD2; clone size: -; V gene: TRBV24-1; J gene: TRBJ2-3; CDR3 DNA: TGTGCCACCAGTGACCCTAGCGGGGGGGCCGTAGATACGCAGTATTTT; CDR3 protein: CATSDPSGGAVDTQYF
D gene: TRBD2; clone size: -; V gene: TRBV28; J gene: TRBJ2-1; CDR3 DNA: TGTGCCAGCAGTTTTGGGGAGGGGAATGAGCAGTTCTTC; CDR3 protein: CASSFGEGNEQFF
D gene: -; clone size: -; V gene: TRBV2; J gene: TRBJ1-2; CDR3 DNA: TGTGCCAGCAGTGGCACCCTGGACACGGGTGGCTACACCTTC; CDR3 protein: CASSGTLDTGGYTF
D gene: -; clone size: -; V gene: TRBV19; J gene: TRBJ1-2; CDR3 DNA: TGTGCCAGTACCGAAGCCTCGTACGGAGTCTATGGCTACACCTTC; CDR3 protein: CASTEASYGVYGYTF
D gene: TRBD1; clone size: -; V gene: TRBV3-1/TRBV3-2; J gene: TRBJ1-2; CDR3 DNA: TGTGCCAGCAGCCAAGACAGGGGGTACAATGGCTACACCTTC; CDR3 protein: CASSQDRGYNGYTF
D gene: TRBD1; clone size: few; V gene: TRBV11-2; J gene: TRBJ1-3; CDR3 DNA: TGTGCCAGCAGCTTACTGCCCTGGACAGGGGGCTTGACCGGAAACACCATATATTTT; CDR3 protein: CASSLLPWTGGLTGNTIYF
D gene: TRBD2; clone size: -; V gene: TRBV27; J gene: TRBJ2-5; CDR3 DNA: TGTGCCAGCAGTTTAAGGAGCGGGGGGTCGCAAGAGACCCAGTACTTC; CDR3 protein: CASSLRSGGSQETQYF
D gene: -; clone size: -; V gene: TRBV6-5; J gene: TRBJ2-7; CDR3 DNA: TGTGCCAGCACCATGGACCCTGGGACAAGTTACGAGCAGTACTTC; CDR3 protein: CASTMDPGTSYEQYF
D gene: -; clone size: -; V gene: TRBV28; J gene: TRBJ2-1; CDR3 DNA: TGTGCCAGCAGTCTGACCTCTAACAGCAGGTACAATGAGCAGTTCTTC; CDR3 protein: CASSLTSNSRYNEQFF
D gene: TRBD1; clone size: -; V gene: TRBV28; J gene: TRBJ2-5; CDR3 DNA: TGTGCCAGCAGTTCACCGGGACAGCTAGGCCAAGAGACCCAGTACTTC; CDR3 protein: CASSSPGQLGQETQYF
D gene: TRBD1; clone size: -; V gene: TRBV4-1; J gene: TRBJ1-2; CDR3 DNA: TGCGCCAGCAGCCAAGGCCCGAGACAGGGGGCGCGTGGCTACACCTTC; CDR3 protein: CASSQGPRQGARGYTF
D gene: TRBD2; clone size: few; V gene: TRBV27; J gene: TRBJ2-7; CDR3 DNA: TGTGCCAGCAGTCCCCAACTAGCGGGAGTTCTCGAGCAGTACTTC; CDR3 protein: CASSPQLAGVLEQYF
D gene: TRBD1; clone size: -; V gene: TRBV19; J gene: TRBJ1-5; CDR3 DNA: TGTGCCAGTAGTCGACAGGGGGCTGGACAGCCCCAGCATTTT; CDR3 protein: CASSRQGAGQPQHF
D gene: -; clone size: -; V gene: TRBV4-3; J gene: TRBJ1-2; CDR3 DNA: TGCGCCAGCAGCGATACGACAGTCGGCTATGGCTACACCTTC; CDR3 protein: CASSDTTVGYGYTF
D gene: -; clone size: few; V gene: TRBV18; J gene: TRBJ2-1; CDR3 DNA: TGTGCCAGCCAGGAGGGATACTCCTACAATGAGCAGTTCTTC; CDR3 protein: CASQEGYSYNEQFF
D gene: -; clone size: -; V gene: TRBV25-1; J gene: TRBJ1-5; CDR3 DNA: TGTGCCAGCAGTTCCCAGACACTCAATCAGCCCCAGCATTTT; CDR3 protein: CASSSQTLNQPQHF
D gene: -; clone size: -; V gene: TRBV29-1; J gene: TRBJ2-7; CDR3 DNA: TGCAGCGCCGACGGGGGCACGGGGGGCGAGCAGTACTTC; CDR3 protein: CSADGGTGGEQYF
D gene: -; clone size: -; V gene: TRBV18; J gene: TRBJ2-1; CDR3 DNA: TGTGCCAGCTCACCGGGACTTGGGGACGATGAGCAGTTCTTC; CDR3 protein: CASSPGLGDDEQFF
D gene: -; clone size: few; V gene: TRBV19; J gene: TRBJ1-2; CDR3 DNA: TGTGCCAGTAGTTCCCGACGGGGCTATGGCTACACCTTC; CDR3 protein: CASSSRRGYGYTF
D gene: TRBD2; clone size: -; V gene: TRBV7-2; J gene: TRBJ2-3; CDR3 DNA: TGTGCCAGCAGCTTAGGAAGAGCGGGGCCACGCACAGATACGCAGTATTTT; CDR3 protein: CASSLGRAGPRTDTQYF
D gene: TRBD1; clone size: once; V gene: TRBV10-2; J gene: TRBJ1-2; CDR3 DNA: TGCGCCAGCAGTGACCCGGGACAGGCTAACTATGGCTACACCTTC; CDR3 protein: CASSDPGQANYGYTF
D gene: -; clone size: -; V gene: TRBV28; J gene: TRBJ1-4; CDR3 DNA: TGTGCCATTCTTCAGGGTAGGAGTGAAAAACTGTTTTTT; CDR3 protein: CAILQGRSEKLFF
D gene: -; clone size: few; V gene: TRBV28; J gene: TRBJ2-5; CDR3 DNA: TGTGCCAGCAGTTTGGCCAAGACCCTCCCCGGGGAGACCCAGTACTTC; CDR3 protein: CASSLAKTLPGETQYF
D gene: TRBD1; clone size: -; V gene: TRBV7-8; J gene: TRBJ1-6; CDR3 DNA: TGTGCCAGCAGCTTAGAGTTCCCGGGACAGGGTAATTCACCCCTCCACTTT; CDR3 protein: CASSLEFPGQGNSPLHF
D gene: TRBD2; clone size: -; V gene: TRBV5-6; J gene: TRBJ2-5; CDR3 DNA: TGTGCCAGCAGCTTGATCGTTAGCGGGGGGCTCCAAGAGACCCAGTACTTC; CDR3 protein: CASSLIVSGGLQETQYF
D gene: -; clone size: -; V gene: TRBV5-4; J gene: TRBJ2-3; CDR3 DNA: TGTGCCAGCAGCTCCTCCCTTGGGGGGAGCACAGATACGCAGTATTTT; CDR3 protein: CASSSSLGGSTDTQYF
D gene: -; clone size: once; V gene: TRBV27; J gene: TRBJ2-5; CDR3 DNA: TGTGCCAGCACCCAAAGATCGGGAAGTGAGACCCAGTACTTC; CDR3 protein: CASTQRSGSETQYF
D gene: -; clone size: -; V gene: TRBV28; J gene: TRBJ2-7; CDR3 DNA: TGTGCCAGCAGTTTATCTGACAGAACCTACGAGCAGTACTTC; CDR3 protein: CASSLSDRTYEQYF
D gene: TRBD1; clone size: once; V gene: TRBV11-1; J gene: TRBJ1-1; CDR3 DNA: TGTGCCAGCAGCGAAGACAGGGGGCTGGACACTGAAGCTTTCTTT; CDR3 protein: CASSEDRGLDTEAFF
D gene: TRBD1; clone size: -; V gene: TRBV4-2; J gene: TRBJ2-5; CDR3 DNA: TGTGCCAGCAGCCTCAACAGGGGAGCCCAAGAGACCCAGTACTTC; CDR3 protein: CASSLNRGAQETQYF
D gene: TRBD1; clone size: -; V gene: TRBV28; J gene: TRBJ1-4; CDR3 DNA: TGTGCCAGCAGTACGACAGGGACAGATAATGAAAAACTGTTTTTT; CDR3 protein: CASSTTGTDNEKLFF
D gene: -; clone size: once; V gene: TRBV24-1; J gene: TRBJ2-5; CDR3 DNA: TGTGCCACCAGTGATTTGCGGAACTCGGCAGGGCCCCAGTACTTC; CDR3 protein: CATSDLRNSAGPQYF
D gene: -; clone size: -; V gene: TRBV9; J gene: TRBJ2-5; CDR3 DNA: TGTGCCAGCAGCGTAGGGGCCCGGGAGACCCAGTACTTC; CDR3 protein: CASSVGARETQYF
D gene: TRBD1; clone size: -; V gene: TRBV5-1; J gene: TRBJ2-6; CDR3 DNA: TGCGCCAGCAGCAAGACCACAGGGGGCTCTGGGGCCAACGTCCTGACTTTC; CDR3 protein: CASSKTTGGSGANVLTF
D gene: -; clone size: -; V gene: TRBV7-2; J gene: TRBJ1-2; CDR3 DNA: TGTGCCAGCAGCTTAGATCTTGATATGGAGGACCCGGGCTACACCTTC; CDR3 protein: CASSLDLDMEDPGYTF
D gene: -; clone size: -; V gene: TRBV30; J gene: TRBJ1-2; CDR3 DNA: TGTGCCTGGAGTGACCGCAACTCCTACACCTTC; CDR3 protein: CAWSDRNSYTF
D gene: -; clone size: -; V gene: TRBV5-1; J gene: TRBJ1-1; CDR3 DNA: TGCGCCAGCAGCTCTCAGGGGTTGAGCACTGAAGCTTTCTTT; CDR3 protein: CASSSQGLSTEAFF
D gene: TRBD2; clone size: -; V gene: TRBV3-1/TRBV3-2; J gene: TRBJ2-6; CDR3 DNA: TGTGCCAGCAGCCAAGGAGGGACTAGCCGTCGAGGGGTCCTGACTTTC; CDR3 protein: CASSQGGTSRRGVLTF
D gene: TRBD2; clone size: -; V gene: TRBV28; J gene: TRBJ2-5; CDR3 DNA: TGTGCCAGCACCCGCCCGACTAGCAGAGAGACCCAGTACTTC; CDR3 protein: CASTRPTSRETQYF
D gene: -; clone size: -; V gene: TRBV5-1; J gene: TRBJ1-2; CDR3 DNA: TGCGCCAGCAGCCCCGGACAGATTCTTAACTATGGCTACACCTTC; CDR3 protein: CASSPGQILNYGYTF
D gene: TRBD1; clone size: -; V gene: TRBV27; J gene: TRBJ1-1; CDR3 DNA: TGTGCCAGCAGAGGACAGGGAGGGTATGACACTGAAGCTTTCTTT; CDR3 protein: CASRGQGGYDTEAFF
D gene: TRBD1; clone size: -; V gene: TRBV7-9; J gene: TRBJ2-3; CDR3 DNA: TGTGCCAGCAGCAAACAGGGGCACACAGATACGCAGTATTTT; CDR3 protein: CASSKQGHTDTQYF
D gene: -; clone size: -; V gene: TRBV11-2; J gene: TRBJ1-6; CDR3 DNA: TGTGCCAGCAGCTTAGATTACGCAAGCGATAATTCACCCCTCCACTTT; CDR3 protein: CASSLDYASDNSPLHF
D gene: TRBD1; clone size: -; V gene: TRBV24-1; J gene: TRBJ1-2; CDR3 DNA: TGTGCCACCAGTGATTCCCAGGGGGCCCTCATATATGGCTACACCTTC; CDR3 protein: CATSDSQGALIYGYTF
D gene: -; clone size: once; V gene: TRBV7-2; J gene: TRBJ2-7; CDR3 DNA: TGTGCCAGCAGTCCTGGGGCAGACGAGCAGTACTTC; CDR3 protein: CASSPGADEQYF
D gene: -; clone size: -; V gene: TRBV10-3; J gene: TRBJ2-5; CDR3 DNA: TGTGCCATCAGCTCGGACAAGCAAGAGACCCAGTACTTC; CDR3 protein: CAISSDKQETQYF
D gene: TRBD1; clone size: -; V gene: TRBV5-1; J gene: TRBJ1-4; CDR3 DNA: TGCGCCAGCAGCAGGACCGGGACAGGGTATGAAAAACTGTTTTTT; CDR3 protein: CASSRTGTGYEKLFF
D gene: -; clone size: -; V gene: TRBV11-1; J gene: TRBJ2-5; CDR3 DNA: TGTGCCAGCAGCTTGGTGGGGGCCCCTCAAGAGACCCAGTACTTC; CDR3 protein: CASSLVGAPQETQYF
D gene: TRBD1; clone size: -; V gene: TRBV11-2; J gene: TRBJ1-1; CDR3 DNA: TGTGCCAGCAGCATTACAGGGGGCAGGCGAATAAACACTGAAGCTTTCTTT; CDR3 protein: CASSITGGRRINTEAFF